This entry lists 9 T cell receptor beta chains sequenced from one sample in a study of early T cells in non-severe SARS-CoV-2 infection. In TCRdb, the 5' RACE reads were re-called with MiXCR into one record per CDR3 protein. Here the sample spans 35,000 to 45,000 distinct CDR3 sequences, approximately 8.9% being singletons. Source material: whole blood. The receptors shown here come from an adult who was a healthcare worker with PCR-confirmed SARS-CoV-2 infection or an uninfected control (not recorded which).

This clonotype showed up many times. The genes are TRBV28 and TRBJ1-2; a weak D match, TRBD1 (5 bases). Per the germline V gene, CDR1 is MDHEN and CDR2 is SYDVKM. This CDR3 contains 12 residues. Trimming stripped 6 bases from V and 2 bases from J, with 7 bases between. DNA for the CDR3: TGTGCCAGCAGCGCAGGGAACTATGGCTACACCTTC. This encodes CASSAGNYGYTF.

Relative to its sample, this clonotype is medium-sized (0.01 to 0.1%). The chain employs TRBV7-9 and TRBJ1-1, with a tentative D call TRBD1 (5 bases). CDR1 SEHNR and CDR2 FQNEAQ come from the germline V gene (reference sequence). The CDR3 is 14 amino acids. Trimming left V 4 bases short and J 1 base short, with 10 bases between. Written as DNA, the CDR3 is TGTGCCAGCAGCTGGGGCAGGACGAACACTGAAGCTTTCTTT. Amino acids: CASSWGRTNTEAFF.

This clonotype was found many times. This chain connects TRBV6-5 to TRBJ2-7, with 7 positions matching TRBD1. The germline V gene encodes CDR1 MNHEY and CDR2 SVGAGI. CDR3 length: 15 amino acids. Trimming cost V 6 bases and J 6 bases; bases outside gene matches: 14. The CDR3 loop is CASSPTWDSSGEQYF. The CDR3 coding sequence is TGTGCCAGCAGCCCAACTTGGGACAGTTCGGGCGAGCAGTACTTC.

This clonotype was seen at least ten times. This chain links TRBV27 with TRBJ1-1; no reliable D call. This CDR3 contains 13 residues. V lost 7 bases and J 4 bases, leaving 13 bases between the germline ends. From germline, CDR1 is MNHEY and CDR2 SMNVEV (reference sequence). CDR3 sequence reads: CASNPVLGTEAFF. CDR3 in DNA: TGTGCCAGCAATCCGGTTTTGGGCACTGAAGCTTTCTTT.

Ten or more counts support this clonotype. This chain connects TRBV6-5 to TRBJ1-1; no clear D gene. CDR1 and CDR2 from the germline V gene are MNHEY and SVGAGI. V lost 5 bases and J 3 bases, leaving 10 bases between the germline ends. The CDR3 has 13 residues. The CDR3 loop reads CASSTNRDTEAFF. In DNA form, the CDR3 reads TGTGCCAGCAGTACCAACCGGGACACTGAAGCTTTCTTT.

This clonotype was counted between two and nine times. The chain joins TRBV9 to TRBJ2-1, with TRBD1 as a possible D gene (6 bases). The CDR3 totals 15 residues. Germline CDR1 is SGDLS and CDR2 is YYNGEE. V lost 4 bases to trimming and J lost 0 bases, with 11 bases between them. In DNA form, the CDR3 reads TGTGCCAGCAGCCCTCAGGGGAGCTCCTACAATGAGCAGTTCTTC. It specifies CASSPQGSSYNEQFF.

The rearrangement links TRBV5-1 to TRBJ1-1; D is ambiguous. The CDR3 totals 13 residues. Per the germline V gene, CDR1 is SGHRS and CDR2 is YFSETQ. V dropped 0 bases and J dropped 7 bases, with 10 bases sitting between them. The CDR3 bases are TGCGCCAGCAGCTTGGGGACTATTAATGAAGCTTTCTTT. The encoded protein is CASSLGTINEAFF.

The sample holds many counts of this clonotype. CDR3 nucleotide sequence: TGCAGTGCTAGCCCCAACAGGGACTATGGCTACACCTTC. Amino acid sequence: CSASPNRDYGYTF. This chain uses TRBV20-1 with TRBJ1-2; possibly TRBD1 for D (6 bases). The germline V gene has CDR1 DFQATT and CDR2 SNEGSKA (reference sequence). Deletions cut 3 bases from V and 3 bases from J, with 11 bases between. The CDR3 loop spans 13 amino acids.

CDR3 in DNA: TGCAGCGTTGAAGTGGGGAGGGATCAGCCCCAGCATTTT. Amino acids: CSVEVGRDQPQHF. This rearrangement joins TRBV29-1 to TRBJ1-5; D ambiguous. The CDR3 totals 13 residues. The V end lost 1 base, the J end lost 5 bases, and 9 bases lay between the germline ends. In germline, CDR1 is SQVTM, CDR2 ANQGSEA.